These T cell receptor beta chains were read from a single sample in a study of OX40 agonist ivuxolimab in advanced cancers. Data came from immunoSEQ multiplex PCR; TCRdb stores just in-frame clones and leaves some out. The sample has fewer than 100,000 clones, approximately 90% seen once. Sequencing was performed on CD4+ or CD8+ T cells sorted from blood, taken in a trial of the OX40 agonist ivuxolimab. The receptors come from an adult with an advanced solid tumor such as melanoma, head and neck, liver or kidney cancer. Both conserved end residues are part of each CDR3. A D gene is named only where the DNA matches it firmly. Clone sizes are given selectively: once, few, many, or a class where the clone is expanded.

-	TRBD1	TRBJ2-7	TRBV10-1	CASSEFRGCYEQYF	TGCGCCAGCAGTGAGTTCAGGGGGTGTTACGAGCAGTACTTC
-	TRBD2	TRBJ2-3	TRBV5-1	CASSLVAGGPMADTQYF	TGCGCCAGCAGCTTGGTTGCGGGAGGGCCAATGGCAGATACGCAGTATTTT
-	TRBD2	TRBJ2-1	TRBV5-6	CASSPGLAGNNEQFF	TGTGCCAGCAGCCCTGGACTAGCGGGCAACAATGAGCAGTTCTTC
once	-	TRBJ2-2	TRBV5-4	CASSLGAGANTGELFF	TGTGCCAGCAGCTTGGGTGCAGGGGCGAACACCGGGGAGCTGTTTTTT
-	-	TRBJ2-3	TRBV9	CASSVGQGGTDTQYF	TGTGCCAGCAGCGTGGGACAAGGAGGAACAGATACGCAGTATTTT
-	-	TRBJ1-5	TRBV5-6	CASSLRRHSNQPQHF	TGTGCCAGCAGCTTGCGAAGACATAGCAATCAGCCCCAGCATTTT
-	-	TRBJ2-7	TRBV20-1	CSARDNYEQYF	TGCAGTGCTAGGGACAACTACGAGCAGTACTTC
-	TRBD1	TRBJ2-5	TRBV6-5	CASSFQTGVGETQYF	TGTGCCAGCAGTTTCCAGACAGGGGTGGGAGAGACCCAGTACTTC
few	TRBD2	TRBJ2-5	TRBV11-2	CASSQGGLAGWQETQYF	TGTGCCAGCAGCCAGGGGGGGCTAGCGGGATGGCAAGAGACCCAGTACTTC
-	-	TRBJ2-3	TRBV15	CATSRDEGWGTDTQYF	TGTGCCACCAGCAGAGATGAGGGATGGGGGACAGATACGCAGTATTTT
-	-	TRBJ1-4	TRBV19	CASSIKGANEKLFF	TGTGCCAGTAGTATAAAGGGAGCTAATGAAAAACTGTTTTTT
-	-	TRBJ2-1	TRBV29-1	CSAGINEQFF	TGCAGCGCGGGGATCAATGAGCAGTTCTTC
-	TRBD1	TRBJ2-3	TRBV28	CASRGGTGAFTDTQYF	TGTGCCAGCAGAGGTGGGACAGGCGCCTTCACAGATACGCAGTATTTT
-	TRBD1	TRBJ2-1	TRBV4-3	CASSHSSQGTYNEQFF	TGCGCCAGCAGCCATTCATCACAGGGGACCTACAATGAGCAGTTCTTC
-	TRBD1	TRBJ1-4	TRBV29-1	CSVRPGGTFNEKLFF	TGCAGCGTCCGTCCAGGGGGTACGTTTAATGAAAAACTGTTTTTT
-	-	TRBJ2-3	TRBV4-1	CASSQDPSVRTDTQYF	TGCGCCAGCAGCCAAGATCCCAGCGTGCGCACAGATACGCAGTATTTT
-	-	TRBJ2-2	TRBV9	CASSVSANTGELFF	TGTGCCAGCAGCGTGTCCGCGAACACCGGGGAGCTGTTTTTT
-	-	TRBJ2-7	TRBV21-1	CASSPGQGIYEQYF	TGTGCCAGCAGTCCGGGACAGGGGATCTACGAGCAGTACTTC
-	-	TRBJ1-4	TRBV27	CASRRGRANEKLFF	TGTGCCAGCAGACGAGGACGGGCAAATGAAAAACTGTTTTTT
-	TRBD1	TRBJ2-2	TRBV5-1	CASSLADRDTGELFF	TGCGCCAGCAGCTTGGCAGACAGGGACACCGGGGAGCTGTTTTTT
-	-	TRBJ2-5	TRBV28	CASTQYLFGGTQYF	TGTGCCAGCACCCAGTATCTCTTCGGAGGGACCCAGTACTTC
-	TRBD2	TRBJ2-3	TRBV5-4	CASSSMQLTSGSSTDTQYF	TGTGCCAGCAGCTCCATGCAGTTAACTAGCGGGAGCAGCACAGATACGCAGTATTTT
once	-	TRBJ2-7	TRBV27	CASSSPNRDEQYF	TGTGCCAGCAGTTCCCCGAACAGGGACGAGCAGTACTTC
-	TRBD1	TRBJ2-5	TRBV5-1	CASSGGTGGYQETQYF	TGCGCCAGCAGCGGCGGGACAGGGGGGTACCAAGAGACCCAGTACTTC
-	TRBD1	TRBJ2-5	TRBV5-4	CASSSAGQGRETQYF	TGTGCCAGCAGCTCGGCCGGACAGGGGAGAGAGACCCAGTACTTC
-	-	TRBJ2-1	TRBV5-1	CASSLAVLAVRGEQFF	TGCGCCAGCAGCTTGGCCGTACTAGCCGTCCGCGGTGAGCAGTTCTTC
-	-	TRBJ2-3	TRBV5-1	CASSTGEVTDTQYF	TGCGCCAGCAGCACAGGGGAGGTCACAGATACGCAGTATTTT
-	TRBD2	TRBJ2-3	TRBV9	CASSDIAGTDGTQYF	TGTGCCAGCAGCGACATAGCGGGGACGGATGGCACGCAGTATTTT
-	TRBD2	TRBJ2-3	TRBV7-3	CASSLVQAGGGPNTQYF	TGTGCCAGCAGCTTGGTCCAAGCGGGAGGAGGGCCGAATACGCAGTATTTT
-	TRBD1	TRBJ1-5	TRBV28	CASSFSRQGRGPQPQHF	TGTGCCAGCAGTTTTTCCCGACAGGGAAGAGGTCCGCAGCCCCAGCATTTT
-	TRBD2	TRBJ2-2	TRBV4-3	CASSQDASGEGTGELFF	TGCGCCAGCAGCCAAGACGCTAGCGGGGAGGGGACCGGGGAGCTGTTTTTT
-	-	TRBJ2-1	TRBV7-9	CASSLAGRQRDEQFF	TGTGCCAGCAGCTTAGCTGGGAGGCAAAGGGATGAGCAGTTCTTC
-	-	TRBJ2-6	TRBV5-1	CASSLALPGANVLTF	TGCGCCAGCAGCTTGGCCCTCCCTGGGGCCAACGTCCTGACTTTC
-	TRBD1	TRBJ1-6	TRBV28	CASSLDRGNSPLHF	TGTGCCAGCAGTTTAGACAGGGGTAATTCACCCCTCCACTTT
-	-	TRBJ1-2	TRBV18	CASSPVGYGYTF	TGTGCCAGCTCACCAGTGGGTTATGGCTACACCTTC
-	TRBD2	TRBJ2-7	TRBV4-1	CASSQIGLGRYEQYF	TGCGCCAGCAGCCAAATCGGACTAGGGAGGTACGAGCAGTACTTC
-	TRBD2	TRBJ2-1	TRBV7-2	CASSHLGLATRGDEQFF	TGTGCCAGCAGCCACTTGGGGCTAGCGACCCGGGGGGATGAGCAGTTCTTC
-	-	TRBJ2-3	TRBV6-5	CASSRLGGTDTQYF	TGTGCCAGCAGTCGACTAGGAGGCACAGATACGCAGTATTTT
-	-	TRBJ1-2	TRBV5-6	CASSLRGPQGVGYTF	TGTGCCAGCAGCTTGCGGGGACCACAGGGCGTCGGCTACACCTTC
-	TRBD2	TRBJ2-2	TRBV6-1	CASSGTPGGPTGELFF	TGTGCCAGCAGTGGGACTCCGGGAGGGCCCACCGGGGAGCTGTTTTTT
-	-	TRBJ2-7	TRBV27	CASKRTDSSYEQYF	TGTGCCAGCAAAAGGACGGATAGCTCCTACGAGCAGTACTTC
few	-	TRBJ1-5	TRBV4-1	CASSQQDGNQPQHF	TGCGCCAGCAGCCAACAGGACGGCAATCAGCCCCAGCATTTT
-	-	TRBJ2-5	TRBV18	CASSPPFQETQYF	TGTGCCAGCTCACCCCCTTTCCAAGAGACCCAGTACTTC
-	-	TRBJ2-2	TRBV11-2	CASSPFRGLGTGELFF	TGTGCCAGCAGCCCTTTCCGGGGCCTCGGAACCGGGGAGCTGTTTTTT
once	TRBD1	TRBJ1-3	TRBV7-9	CASSLRGQSSGNTIYF	TGTGCCAGCAGCTTAAGGGGACAGTCCTCTGGAAACACCATATATTTT
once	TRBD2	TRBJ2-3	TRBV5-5	CASSWTSATDTQYF	TGTGCCAGCAGCTGGACTAGCGCCACAGATACGCAGTATTTT
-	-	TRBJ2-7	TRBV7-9	CASSFWVGQTSYEQYF	TGTGCCAGCAGCTTTTGGGTAGGACAGACCTCCTACGAGCAGTACTTC
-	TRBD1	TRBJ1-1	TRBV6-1	CASSRQGWTEAFF	TGTGCCAGCAGCAGACAGGGTTGGACTGAAGCTTTCTTT
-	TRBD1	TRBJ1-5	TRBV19	CASRPGTGYQPQHF	TGTGCCAGTCGACCTGGGACAGGGTATCAGCCCCAGCATTTT
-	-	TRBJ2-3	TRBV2	CASSALARTDTQYF	TGTGCCAGCAGTGCGCTAGCGAGGACAGATACGCAGTATTTT